This T cell receptor beta chain was profiled in a study of human T cells and chemical hapten exposure. Across the study: Patch tests applied 0.01% DPC to the upper back and were scored after 6 days. Patients were mainly female, each with alopecia areata, totalis or universalis.

Original processing notes: TCRs per sample had a median of 95,638 and ranged from about 23,224 to 700,000. TCRdb re-called the RACE reads with MiXCR, one entry per CDR3 protein. The V and J calls shown here were made by TCRdb, not taken from the authors' results. The table includes around 190,000 distinct CDR3 sequences, about a fifth detected once. The junction had 5 bases not matched to a gene; V was cut back by 6 bases and J by 1 base. The germline V gene encodes CDR1 MNHEY and CDR2 SVGEGT. The CDR3 consists of 14 residues. Time point meaning: patch test 1, 2 weeks after DPC sensitization. Stated treatment: therapeutic diphenylcyclopropenone sensitization with weekly scalp DPC.

The TCR originated in a woman aged 45-65 years with alopecia areata. Some clones in this sample may be carry-over from other donors' samples. The sample here was whole blood, taken in connection with sensitization to the hapten diphenylcyclopropenone (DPC). The chain recombines TRBV6-2 or TRBV6-3 with TRBJ1-1; 7 bases map to TRBD1. This chain's CDR3 is CASRWTGSNTEAFF. CDR3 DNA: TGTGCCAGCAGATGGACAGGTTCGAACACTGAAGCTTTCTTT.